This TCR beta chain was identified during a study of T cell responses to AZD1222 COVID-19 vaccine. Points from the study as a whole: Increases in Spike-specific TCR breadth and depth were seen after two AZD1222 doses. Regions 160-218 and 743-854 dominated among vaccine-associated CD4 TCRs spanning spike. As reported, nearly half of all spike-specific TCRs target variant regions that are unmutated. Clonal diversity may have been underestimated, and the donors were mostly white British, with more females than males.

Comments on this clone: The antigen is not known.

The V and J ends lost 4 bases and 0 bases, in that order; junction bases with no gene match: 5. Germline CDR1 and CDR2: SGHTA and FQGNSA. This CDR3 contains 16 residues. Generated by immunoSEQ multiplex PCR, the TCRdb table keeps only in-frame clones and is missing some. The repertoire holds approximately 170,000 clones, with 90% to 95% as singletons. The source was peripheral blood, collected 28 days after the second AZD1222 dose. The sequence came from an adult who received the AZD1222 COVID-19 vaccine. V usage is TRBV7-2 and J usage is TRBJ1-4, with 7 bases lining up with TRBD1. The CDR3 region has the DNA TGTGCCAGCAGCTCTGAGGGGGCAGCAACTAATGAAAAACTGTTTTTT. This gives the protein CASSSEGAATNEKLFF.